This entry features one T cell receptor beta chain sequence. Its cognate antigen is unknown. The V gene lost 6 bases and the J gene lost 5 bases, with 18 bases spanning the gap. This CDR3 has 15 residues. Germline V gene sequence: CDR1 MNHNS, CDR2 SASEGT. The PCR was carried out with 60 Vbeta primers and 13 Jbeta primers. The method was immunoSEQ multiplex PCR; TCRdb's version includes in-frame clones alone and lacks a portion of them. This sample has over 100,000 clones; around 84% occur once, and the top ten carry roughly 3.1%. The sample belongs to a study of cytomegalovirus exposure and HLA in healthy donors. Regarding the study as a whole: Most of the TCR beta V segments (in an earlier analysis) were productive either about 87% or about 30% of the time. A later analysis linked a missense DCLRE1C variant to TCR beta V- and J-gene trimming. The study flagged fewer than 200 TCR beta chains as cytomegalovirus-associated.

The clonotype was recovered from a woman aged 25 to 45 in good health and CMV-seropositive. The gene calls are TRBV6-1 and TRBJ2-3; tentative D call: TRBD2 (5 bases). The sequencing input was PBMCs. Here the CDR3 DNA reads TGTGCCAGCAGCACCCGGGGTCGAGGGAGAGATACGCAGTATTTT. It is translated as CASSTRGRGRDTQYF.